The present T cell receptor beta chain was sequenced within a study of regulatory T cells in long-lasting Graves disease. The sample holds one count of this clonotype. A much larger clone differs from this one at a single base, so this may be a read error. The CDR3 sequence is 12 residues long. CDR1 and CDR2 from the germline V gene are SQVTM and ANQGSEA. Documented time point: newly diagnosed GD, antithyroid drugs for less than 3 months. With RNA extracted from PBMCs as input, the TCR library was made. Both iRepertoire HTBI primers and Arm-PCR of CDR3 regions were used to build the TCR beta libraries. MiXCR was run by TCRdb on the multiplex PCR reads, yielding one entry per CDR3 protein. The sample contains roughly 410,000 distinct CDR3 sequences, about 15% of which appear only once. These data are also associated with another study on T cells in Graves' hyperthyroidism and ophthalmopathy. That study reports: Graves' hyperthyroidism was deemed stable absent ophthalmopathy progression within 18 months. RT-PCR in the first round (using the HTBI primer set) targeted the TCR CDR3. Ophthalmopathy got predicted by the model a median roughly 6.1 months before its onset.

The input for sequencing was peripheral blood mononuclear cells (PBMCs), taken at new diagnosis, from a patient treated with antithyroid drugs. The chain employs TRBV29-1 and TRBJ2-7; no definite D call. The TCR comes from a woman aged 40 to 50 with Graves disease. Here the CDR3 DNA reads TGCAGCGTTAGTGCAGAAACCTACGTGCAGTACTTC. This encodes CSVSAETYVQYF.